These 6 T cell receptor beta chains came from one sample sequenced in a study of cytomegalovirus exposure and HLA in healthy donors. The PCR made use of 60 Vbeta and 13 Jbeta primers. Clones were read by immunoSEQ multiplex PCR, and TCRdb kept only the in-frame ones, dropping some. The table includes 150,000 to 200,000 clones, around 84% detected once. The sample consisted of PBMCs. The receptors were gathered from a woman younger than 35 in good health and CMV-seronegative.

This clone was counted a single time. The chain uses TRBV7-9 and TRBJ2-7, with 10 positions matching TRBD2. V lost 5 bases and J lost 0; bases outside the gene matches: 4. This CDR3 is built from 15 residues. In germline, CDR1 is SEHNR, CDR2 FQNEAQ (reference sequence). DNA of the CDR3: TGTGCCAGCAGCCCAAGGACTAGCGGCTCCTACGAGCAGTACTTC. It specifies CASSPRTSGSYEQYF.

CDR3 nucleotides: TGTGCCAGCAGTTTTCCCGGACTAGCGGGGCAAGAGACCCAGTACTTC. Translation: CASSFPGLAGQETQYF. The V and J genes are TRBV28 and TRBJ2-5; 12 bases map to TRBD2. Germline V CDR1 and CDR2: MDHEN, SYDVKM. CDR3 length: 16 amino acids. V dropped 3 bases and J dropped 2; count of bases not matched to a gene: 4.

V usage is TRBV14 and J usage is TRBJ2-5; D may be TRBD1 (6 bases). The end of the DNA fits TRBJ2-7 better, so the J call may be wrong. CDR3 size: 15 residues. The germline V gene encodes CDR1 SGHDN and CDR2 FVKESK. The CDR3 spells CASSPSRGNPYEQYF. The CDR3 DNA reads TGTGCCAGCAGCCCTTCTAGGGGGAATCCCTACGAGCAGTACTTC.

The J gene is TRBJ1-3, the V gene TRBV7-6; 8 nucleotides align to TRBD1. This CDR3 is built from 15 residues. CDR1 and CDR2 from the germline V gene are SGHVS and FNYEAQ. V trimming: 5 bases; J trimming: 16 bases; junction bases outside the gene matches: 19. The CDR3 DNA reads as TGTGCCAGCAGCCCAAGACAGGGGCCGCAGGTGGAGCCCTATTTT. Its protein is CASSPRQGPQVEPYF.

This chain joins TRBV7-2 and TRBJ1-3; weak D call: TRBD1 (5 bases). CDR3 length equals 13 residues. The germline CDR1 and CDR2 sequences are SGHTA and FQGNSA. V shed 6 bases and J shed 3 bases, with 9 bases lying between them. CDR3: CASSPGGGNTIYF. DNA for the CDR3: TGTGCCAGCAGTCCCGGGGGTGGAAACACCATATATTTT.

This clone was counted once. The chain employs TRBV28 and TRBJ1-2; TRBD1 matches 12 bases. V was clipped by 3 bases and J by 3 bases; unmatched bases: 2. The length of the CDR3 is 15 residues. Germline CDR1 MDHEN, CDR2 SYDVKM. CDR3 nucleotides: TGTGCCAGCAGTTTCTGGGACAGGGGGCACTATGGCTACACCTTC. Translating it yields CASSFWDRGHYGYTF.